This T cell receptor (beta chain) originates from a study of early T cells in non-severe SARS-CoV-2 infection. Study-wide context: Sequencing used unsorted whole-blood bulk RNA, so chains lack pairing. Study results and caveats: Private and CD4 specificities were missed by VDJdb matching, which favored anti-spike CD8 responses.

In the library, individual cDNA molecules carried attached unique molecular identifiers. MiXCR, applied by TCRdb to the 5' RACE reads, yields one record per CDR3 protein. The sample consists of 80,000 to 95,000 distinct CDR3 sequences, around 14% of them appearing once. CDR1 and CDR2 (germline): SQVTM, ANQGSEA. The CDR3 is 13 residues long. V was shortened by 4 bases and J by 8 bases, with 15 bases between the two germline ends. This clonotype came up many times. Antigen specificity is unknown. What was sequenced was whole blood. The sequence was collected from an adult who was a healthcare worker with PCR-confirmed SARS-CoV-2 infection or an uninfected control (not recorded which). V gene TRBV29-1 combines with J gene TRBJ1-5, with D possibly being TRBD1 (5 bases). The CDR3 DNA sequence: TGCAGCGTTGCGGGGGGAGCTCATGAGCCCCAGCATTTT. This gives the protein CSVAGGAHEPQHF.